This T cell receptor beta chain was sequenced in a study of cytomegalovirus exposure and HLA in healthy donors. Every donor was a healthy person donating bone marrow. Primers included in the PCR were 60 Vbeta and 13 Jbeta primers. Produced via immunoSEQ multiplex PCR; TCRdb's table is partial and in-frame only. This sample has a few hundred thousand clones; approximately 81% occur once, and the top ten carry 2.9%. A word on this clone: The antigen is not known.

The study's findings and limits: A later analysis by the authors found several of the most significant clusters apparently linked to common viral pathogens. Prior analysis indicated that the majority of TCR beta V segments exhibited productivity approximately 90% or approximately 30% of the time.

There are 11 residues in the CDR3. Trimming removed 7 bases from V and 8 bases from J; junction bases left unmatched: 7. The germline V gene has CDR1 SQVTM and CDR2 ANQGSEA. This sequence originates from a man aged 25 to 40 in good health and CMV-seronegative. J is TRBJ2-5 and V is TRBV29-1, with 7 bases matching TRBD1. The sequenced material came from PBMCs. The CDR3 region has the DNA TGCAGCGCAGGGACAGACTCTACCCAGTACTTC. This encodes CSAGTDSTQYF. The whole variable domain, filled in from reference TRBV29-1 and TRBJ2-5, reads SAVISQKPSRDICQRGTSLTIQCQVDSQVTMMFWYRQQPGQSLTLIATANQGSEATYESGFVIDKFPISRPNLTFSTLTVSNMSPEDSSIYLCSAGTDSTQYFGPGTRLLVL.